This T cell receptor beta chain was recovered during a study of radiation and T cells in renal cell carcinoma. General observations from the study: In blood, top tumor clones expanded by 2 weeks, shrinking by 4. Without pretreatment biopsies, baseline tumor clonotype presence was undetermined.

TCRdb's table, derived via immunoSEQ multiplex PCR, lists solely in-frame clones and lacks some. The sample includes some 64,000 clones, roughly 80% of them seen just once. Stated time point: blood 4 weeks post-SBRT, at nephrectomy. This sample's treatment: 15 Gy SBRT to primary tumor, nephrectomy 4 weeks later. Nephrectomy followed 15 Gy stereotactic body radiation by 4 weeks. The tumor was a clear cell renal cell carcinoma. This CDR3 has 11 residues. V dropped 6 bases and J dropped 4 bases, with 5 bases sitting between them. Per germline, CDR1 SNHLY and CDR2 FYNNEI. For this clone: The antigen remains unidentified.

The TCR was taken from a man aged 55-75 years with renal cell carcinoma. The V and J genes are TRBV2 and TRBJ2-3; D call uncertain. The sequencing here drew on blood, taken from a patient whose treatment included radiotherapy and nephrectomy. The CDR3 protein is CASSLADTQYF. The CDR3 nucleotides read TGTGCCAGCAGCCTAGCAGATACGCAGTATTTT.